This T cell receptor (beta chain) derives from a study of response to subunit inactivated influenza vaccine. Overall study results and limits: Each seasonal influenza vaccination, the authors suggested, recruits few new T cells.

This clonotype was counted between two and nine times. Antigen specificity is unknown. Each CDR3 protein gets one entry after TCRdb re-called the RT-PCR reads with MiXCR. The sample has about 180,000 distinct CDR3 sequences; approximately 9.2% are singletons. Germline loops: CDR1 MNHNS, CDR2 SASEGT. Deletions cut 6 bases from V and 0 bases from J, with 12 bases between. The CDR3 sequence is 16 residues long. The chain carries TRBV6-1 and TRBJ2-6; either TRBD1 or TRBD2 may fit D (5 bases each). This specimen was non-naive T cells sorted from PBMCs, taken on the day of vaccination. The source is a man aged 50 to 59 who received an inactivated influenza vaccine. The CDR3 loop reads CASRPRGPSGANVLTF. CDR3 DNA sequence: TGTGCCAGCAGGCCCCGGGGCCCCTCTGGGGCCAACGTCCTGACTTTC.